One sample yielded the 2 T cell receptor beta chains listed below, sequenced in a study of T cell responses to AZD1222 COVID-19 vaccine. Sequencing was performed with immunoSEQ multiplex PCR; in TCRdb, only in-frame clones are kept and a portion is missing. The sample carries tens of thousands of clones, around 90% recorded once. Sequences were derived from peripheral blood, sampled on day 0 of AZD1222 vaccination. The receptor source for this set is an adult in good health.

The chain carries TRBV7-9 and TRBJ1-6; D is ambiguous. The CDR3 is made up of 15 amino acids. Germline CDR1 reads SEHNR; CDR2 reads FQNEAQ (reference sequence). Trimming left V 2 bases short and J 7 bases short, with 12 bases between. CDR3 in amino acids: CASSLPGLSNSPLHF. CDR3 bases: TGTGCCAGCAGCTTACCCGGACTGAGCAATTCACCCCTCCACTTT.

CDR3 residues: CASTPRLGMDTGELFF. CDR3 nucleotides: TGCGCCAGCACCCCACGCCTGGGAATGGACACCGGGGAGCTGTTTTTT. The chain uses TRBV5-1 and TRBJ2-2; D is ambiguous. The CDR3 length is 16 residues. Germline CDR1 reads SGHRS; CDR2 reads YFSETQ. V was cut by 6 bases and J by 3 bases, with 18 bases left in between. Full variable domain (missing parts from reference TRBV5-1 and TRBJ2-2): KAGVTQTPRYLIKTRGQQVTLSCSPISGHRSVSWYQQTPGQGLQFLFEYFSETQRNKGNFPGRFSGRQFSNSRSEMNVSTLELGDSALYLCASTPRLGMDTGELFFGEGSRLTVL.